These T cell receptor beta chains were read from a single sample in a study of T-cell reconstitution after alpha-beta-depleted transplantation in children. In TCRdb, the PCR reads were re-called with MiXCR into one record per CDR3 protein. This sample has nearly 20,000 distinct CDR3 sequences, with 13% found just once. Sequenced material: PBMCs, mostly from graft donor cells, taken 60 days after TCRalphabeta/CD19-depleted stem cell transplant. These receptors were obtained from a female patient aged 2-15 years who had a stem cell transplant for congenital amegakaryocytic thrombocytopenia, so the T cells may come from the graft donor. Each CDR3 is given with its conserved first and last residue. Each record gives: V gene, clone size, J gene, CDR3 protein. Size tells how often a clone was seen (once, few, many) or the class of an expanded clone, and some rows leave it out.

v_call: TRBV2; clone_size: many; j_call: TRBJ1-2; cdr3_aa: CASTIGQGPNYGYTF
v_call: TRBV7-9; clone_size: many; j_call: TRBJ1-1; cdr3_aa: CASSGVFMNTEAFF
v_call: TRBV20-1; clone_size: many; j_call: TRBJ2-5; cdr3_aa: CSAPPGTSGRGLIETQYF
v_call: TRBV5-1; clone_size: many; j_call: TRBJ1-1; cdr3_aa: CASSLSPGPGNTEAFF
v_call: TRBV12-3/TRBV12-4; clone_size: many; j_call: TRBJ2-3; cdr3_aa: CASSWTSGTDTQYF
v_call: TRBV7-8; clone_size: -; j_call: TRBJ1-5; cdr3_aa: CASSPTETGNWGNQPQHF
v_call: TRBV6-1; clone_size: many; j_call: TRBJ1-5; cdr3_aa: CASREGGSNQPQHF
v_call: TRBV6-5; clone_size: few; j_call: TRBJ2-7; cdr3_aa: CASSYTGTGTYEQYF
v_call: TRBV20-1; clone_size: many; j_call: TRBJ2-7; cdr3_aa: CSARGGTGSSYEQYF
v_call: TRBV3-1; clone_size: many; j_call: TRBJ2-1; cdr3_aa: CASSQETRSRFF
v_call: TRBV20-1; clone_size: few; j_call: TRBJ1-2; cdr3_aa: CCARLVGRAANYGYTF
v_call: TRBV5-1; clone_size: many; j_call: TRBJ1-1; cdr3_aa: CASSLGGNTEAFF
v_call: TRBV29-1; clone_size: many; j_call: TRBJ1-3; cdr3_aa: CSVGGFGNTIYF
v_call: TRBV5-1; clone_size: many; j_call: TRBJ1-6; cdr3_aa: CASSKDRVTPLHF
v_call: TRBV27; clone_size: many; j_call: TRBJ2-1; cdr3_aa: CASSLSSRSLRWEQFF
v_call: TRBV6-5; clone_size: many; j_call: TRBJ1-4; cdr3_aa: CASSYFNRGVVEKLFF
v_call: TRBV7-2; clone_size: many; j_call: TRBJ2-1; cdr3_aa: CASSLEYRSRTNEQFF
v_call: TRBV10-3; clone_size: many; j_call: TRBJ2-1; cdr3_aa: CAISESTNYLAGSSYNEQFF
v_call: TRBV5-1; clone_size: many; j_call: TRBJ2-3; cdr3_aa: CASSSQREGPTDTQYF
v_call: TRBV4-2; clone_size: -; j_call: TRBJ2-1; cdr3_aa: CASSHRRLETYNEQFF
v_call: TRBV12-3/TRBV12-4; clone_size: many; j_call: TRBJ1-6; cdr3_aa: CASNDKGGHSPLHF
v_call: TRBV12-3/TRBV12-4; clone_size: many; j_call: TRBJ2-1; cdr3_aa: CASSIRGVSYNEQFF
v_call: TRBV29-1; clone_size: many; j_call: TRBJ2-5; cdr3_aa: CSVIAGDLSETQYF
v_call: TRBV12-3/TRBV12-4; clone_size: many; j_call: TRBJ1-2; cdr3_aa: CASGLAGYGYTF
v_call: TRBV19; clone_size: many; j_call: TRBJ2-5; cdr3_aa: CASTPDRHRGETQYF
v_call: TRBV7-2; clone_size: many; j_call: TRBJ1-5; cdr3_aa: CASSFPGQGFSNQPQHF
v_call: TRBV14; clone_size: many; j_call: TRBJ2-5; cdr3_aa: CASSDGTLQETQYF
v_call: TRBV5-1; clone_size: many; j_call: TRBJ2-2; cdr3_aa: CASSLHEAGRTSGTGELFF
v_call: TRBV7-2; clone_size: -; j_call: TRBJ1-4; cdr3_aa: CASSLGHFNEKLFF
v_call: TRBV20-1; clone_size: many; j_call: TRBJ2-7; cdr3_aa: CSARTPGLAVYEQYF
v_call: TRBV7-9; clone_size: many; j_call: TRBJ2-1; cdr3_aa: CASRSSGNNYNEQFF
v_call: TRBV12-3/TRBV12-4; clone_size: many; j_call: TRBJ2-2; cdr3_aa: CASRFPLSGPGGELFF
v_call: TRBV15; clone_size: many; j_call: TRBJ1-5; cdr3_aa: CATSRGVINQPQHF
v_call: TRBV11-3; clone_size: many; j_call: TRBJ2-1; cdr3_aa: CASSLEGSYNEQFF
v_call: TRBV24-1; clone_size: many; j_call: TRBJ2-1; cdr3_aa: CATRGSSYNEQFF
v_call: TRBV5-1; clone_size: medium-sized; j_call: TRBJ2-7; cdr3_aa: CASSLSVSQGGYEQYF
v_call: TRBV12-3/TRBV12-4; clone_size: -; j_call: TRBJ1-2; cdr3_aa: CACCLRRREAGAISGYTF
v_call: TRBV6-1; clone_size: many; j_call: TRBJ2-3; cdr3_aa: CASRRGLSTDTQYF
v_call: TRBV7-9; clone_size: many; j_call: TRBJ2-5; cdr3_aa: CASSTGTSGRAGETQYF
v_call: TRBV20-1; clone_size: many; j_call: TRBJ2-1; cdr3_aa: CSALASYSGVGHNEQFF
v_call: TRBV28; clone_size: -; j_call: TRBJ2-7; cdr3_aa: CASSLTAYEQYF
v_call: TRBV9; clone_size: -; j_call: TRBJ2-1; cdr3_aa: CASSNPGLAGDNEQFF
v_call: TRBV7-2; clone_size: many; j_call: TRBJ2-7; cdr3_aa: CASSGGTSGPTYEQYF